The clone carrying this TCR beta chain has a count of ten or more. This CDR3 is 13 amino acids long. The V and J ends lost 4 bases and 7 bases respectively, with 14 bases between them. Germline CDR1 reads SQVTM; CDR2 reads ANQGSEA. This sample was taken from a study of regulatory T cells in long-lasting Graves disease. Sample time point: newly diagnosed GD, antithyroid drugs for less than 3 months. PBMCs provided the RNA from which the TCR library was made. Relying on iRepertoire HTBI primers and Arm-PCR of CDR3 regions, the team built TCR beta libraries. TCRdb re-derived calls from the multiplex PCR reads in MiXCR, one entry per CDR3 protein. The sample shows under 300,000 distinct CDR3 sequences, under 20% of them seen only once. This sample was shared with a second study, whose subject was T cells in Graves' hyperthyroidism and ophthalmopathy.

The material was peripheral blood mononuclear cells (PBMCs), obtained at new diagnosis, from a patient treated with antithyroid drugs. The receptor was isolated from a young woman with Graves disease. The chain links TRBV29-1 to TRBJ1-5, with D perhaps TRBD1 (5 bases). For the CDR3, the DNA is TGCAGCGTTGCGTCGGAGGGGCGACAGCCCCAGCATTTT. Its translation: CSVASEGRQPQHF.